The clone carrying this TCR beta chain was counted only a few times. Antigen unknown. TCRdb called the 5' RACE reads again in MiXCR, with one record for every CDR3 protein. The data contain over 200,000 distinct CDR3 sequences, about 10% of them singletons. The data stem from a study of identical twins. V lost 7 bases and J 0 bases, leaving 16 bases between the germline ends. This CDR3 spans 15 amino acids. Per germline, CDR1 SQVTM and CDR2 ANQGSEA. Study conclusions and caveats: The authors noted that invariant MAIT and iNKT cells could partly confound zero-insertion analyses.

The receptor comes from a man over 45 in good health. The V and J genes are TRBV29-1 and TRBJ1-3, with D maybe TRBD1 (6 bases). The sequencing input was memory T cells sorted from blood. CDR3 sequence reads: CSGAPTGSSGNTIYF. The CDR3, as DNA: TGCAGCGGCGCCCCCACAGGGAGCTCTGGAAACACCATATATTTT.